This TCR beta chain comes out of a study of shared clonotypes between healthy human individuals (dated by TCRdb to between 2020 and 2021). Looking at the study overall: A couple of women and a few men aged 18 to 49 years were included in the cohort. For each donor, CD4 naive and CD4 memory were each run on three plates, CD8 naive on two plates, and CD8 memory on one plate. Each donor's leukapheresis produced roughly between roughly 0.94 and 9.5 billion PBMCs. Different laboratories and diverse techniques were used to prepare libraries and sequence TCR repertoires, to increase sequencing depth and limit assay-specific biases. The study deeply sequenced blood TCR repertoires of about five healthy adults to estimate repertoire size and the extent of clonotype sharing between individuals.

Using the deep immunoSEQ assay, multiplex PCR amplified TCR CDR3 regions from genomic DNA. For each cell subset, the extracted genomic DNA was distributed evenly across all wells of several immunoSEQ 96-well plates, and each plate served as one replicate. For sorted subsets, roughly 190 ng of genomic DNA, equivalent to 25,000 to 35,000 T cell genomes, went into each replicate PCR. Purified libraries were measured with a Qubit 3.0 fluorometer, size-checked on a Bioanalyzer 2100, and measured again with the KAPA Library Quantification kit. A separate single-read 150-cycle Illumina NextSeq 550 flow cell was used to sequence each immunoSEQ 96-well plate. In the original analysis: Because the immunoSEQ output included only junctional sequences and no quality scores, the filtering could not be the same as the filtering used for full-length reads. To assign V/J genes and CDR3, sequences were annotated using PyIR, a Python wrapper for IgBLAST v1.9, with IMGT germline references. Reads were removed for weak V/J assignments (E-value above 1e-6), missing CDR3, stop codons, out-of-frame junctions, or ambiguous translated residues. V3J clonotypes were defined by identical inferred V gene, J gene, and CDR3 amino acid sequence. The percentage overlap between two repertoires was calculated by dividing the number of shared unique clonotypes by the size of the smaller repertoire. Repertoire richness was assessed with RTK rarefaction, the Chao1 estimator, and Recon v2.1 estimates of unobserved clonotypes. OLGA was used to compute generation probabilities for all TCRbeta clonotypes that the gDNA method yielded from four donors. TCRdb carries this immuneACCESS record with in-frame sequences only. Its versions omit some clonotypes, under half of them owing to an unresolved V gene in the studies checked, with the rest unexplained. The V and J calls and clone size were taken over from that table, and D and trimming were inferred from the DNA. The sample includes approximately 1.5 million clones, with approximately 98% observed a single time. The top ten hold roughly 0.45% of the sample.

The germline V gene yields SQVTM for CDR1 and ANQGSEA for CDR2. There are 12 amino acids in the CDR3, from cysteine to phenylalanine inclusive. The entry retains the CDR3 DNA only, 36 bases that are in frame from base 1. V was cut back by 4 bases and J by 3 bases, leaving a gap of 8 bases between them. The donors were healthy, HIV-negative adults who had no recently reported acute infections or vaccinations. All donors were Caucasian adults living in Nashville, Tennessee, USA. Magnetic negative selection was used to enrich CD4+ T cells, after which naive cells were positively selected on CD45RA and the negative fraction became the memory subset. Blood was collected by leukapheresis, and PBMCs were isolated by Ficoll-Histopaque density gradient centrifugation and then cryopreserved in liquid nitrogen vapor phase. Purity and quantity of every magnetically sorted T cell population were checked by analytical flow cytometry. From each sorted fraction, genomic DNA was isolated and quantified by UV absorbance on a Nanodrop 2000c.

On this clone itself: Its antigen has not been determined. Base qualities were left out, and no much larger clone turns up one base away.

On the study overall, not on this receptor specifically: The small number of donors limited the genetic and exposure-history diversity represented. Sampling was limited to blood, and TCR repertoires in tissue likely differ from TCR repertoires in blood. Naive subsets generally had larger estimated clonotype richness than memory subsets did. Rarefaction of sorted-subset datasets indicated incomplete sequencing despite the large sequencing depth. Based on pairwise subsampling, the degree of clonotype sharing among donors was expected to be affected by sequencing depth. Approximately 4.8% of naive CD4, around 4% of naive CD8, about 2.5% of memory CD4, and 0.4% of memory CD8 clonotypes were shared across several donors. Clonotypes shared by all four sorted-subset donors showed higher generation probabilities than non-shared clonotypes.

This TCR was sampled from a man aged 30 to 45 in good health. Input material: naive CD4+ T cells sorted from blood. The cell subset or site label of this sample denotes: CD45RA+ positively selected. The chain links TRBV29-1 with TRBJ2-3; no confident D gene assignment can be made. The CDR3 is CSVVLATDTQYF. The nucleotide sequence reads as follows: TGCAGCGTTGTACTCGCGACAGATACGCAGTATTTT.